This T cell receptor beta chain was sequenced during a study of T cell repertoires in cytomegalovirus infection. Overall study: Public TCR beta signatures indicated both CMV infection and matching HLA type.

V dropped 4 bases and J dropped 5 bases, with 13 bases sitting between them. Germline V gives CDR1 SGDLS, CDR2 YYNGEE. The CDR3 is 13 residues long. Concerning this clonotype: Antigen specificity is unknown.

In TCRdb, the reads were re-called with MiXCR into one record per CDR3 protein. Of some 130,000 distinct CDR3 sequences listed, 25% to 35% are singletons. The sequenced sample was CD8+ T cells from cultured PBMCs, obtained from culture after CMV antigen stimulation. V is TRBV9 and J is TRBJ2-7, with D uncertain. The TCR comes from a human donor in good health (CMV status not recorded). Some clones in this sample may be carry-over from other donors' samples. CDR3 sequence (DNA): TGTGCCAGCAGCCCCCACCCCGCGAACGAGCAGTACTTC. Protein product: CASSPHPANEQYF. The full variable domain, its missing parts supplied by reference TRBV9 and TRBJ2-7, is DSGVTQTPKHLITATGQRVTLRCSPRSGDLSVYWYQQSLDQGLQFLIQYYNGEERAKGNILERFSAQQFPDLHSELNLSSLELGDSALYFCASSPHPANEQYFGPGTRLTVT.